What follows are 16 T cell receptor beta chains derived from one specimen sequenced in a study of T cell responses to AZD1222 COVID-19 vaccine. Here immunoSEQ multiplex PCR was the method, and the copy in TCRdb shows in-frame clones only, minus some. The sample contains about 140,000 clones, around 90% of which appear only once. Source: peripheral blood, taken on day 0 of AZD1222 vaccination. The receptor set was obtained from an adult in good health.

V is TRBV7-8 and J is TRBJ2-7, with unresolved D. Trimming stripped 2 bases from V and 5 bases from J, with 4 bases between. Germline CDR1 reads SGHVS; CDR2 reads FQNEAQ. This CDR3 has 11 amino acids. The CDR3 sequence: CASSLTHEQYF. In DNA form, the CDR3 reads TGTGCCAGCAGCTTAACCCACGAGCAGTACTTC.

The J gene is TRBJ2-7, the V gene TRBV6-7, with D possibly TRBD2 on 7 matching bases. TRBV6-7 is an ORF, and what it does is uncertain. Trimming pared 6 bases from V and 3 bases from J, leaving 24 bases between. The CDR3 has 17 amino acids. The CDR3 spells CASSAGGRVPQLYEQYF. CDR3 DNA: TGTGCCAGCAGCGCCGGGGGGCGCGTCCCTCAACTCTACGAGCAGTACTTC.

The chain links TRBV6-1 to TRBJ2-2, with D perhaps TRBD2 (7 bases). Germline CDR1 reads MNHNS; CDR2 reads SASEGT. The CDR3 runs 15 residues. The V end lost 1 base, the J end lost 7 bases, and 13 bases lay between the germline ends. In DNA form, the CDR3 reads TGTGCCAGCAGTGAAGTGGGGGGGGCGAACGGGGAGCTGTTTTTT. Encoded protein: CASSEVGGANGELFF.

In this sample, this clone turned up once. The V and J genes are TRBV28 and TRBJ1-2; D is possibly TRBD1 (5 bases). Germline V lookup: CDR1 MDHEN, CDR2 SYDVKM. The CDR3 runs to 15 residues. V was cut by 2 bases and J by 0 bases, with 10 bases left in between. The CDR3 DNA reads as TGTGCCAGCAGTTTAGGTGCAGGGTCTAACTATGGCTACACCTTC. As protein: CASSLGAGSNYGYTF.

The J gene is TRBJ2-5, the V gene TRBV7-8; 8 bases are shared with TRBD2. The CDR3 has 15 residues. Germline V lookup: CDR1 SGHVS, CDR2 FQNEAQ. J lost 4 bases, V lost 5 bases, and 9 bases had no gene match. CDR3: CASSPPGRAGETQYF. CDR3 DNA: TGTGCCAGCAGCCCTCCCGGGAGGGCAGGAGAGACCCAGTACTTC.

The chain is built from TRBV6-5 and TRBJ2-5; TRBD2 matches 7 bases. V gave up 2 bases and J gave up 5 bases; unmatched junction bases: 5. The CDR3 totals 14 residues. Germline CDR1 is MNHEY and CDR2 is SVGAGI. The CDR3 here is CASSYGTIGETQYF. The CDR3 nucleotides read TGTGCCAGCAGTTACGGGACTATAGGGGAGACCCAGTACTTC.

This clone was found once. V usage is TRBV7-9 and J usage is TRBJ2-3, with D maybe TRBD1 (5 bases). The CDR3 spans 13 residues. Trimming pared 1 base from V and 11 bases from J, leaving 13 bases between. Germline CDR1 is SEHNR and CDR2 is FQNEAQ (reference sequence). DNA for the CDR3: TGTGCCAGCAGCTTAGTTTGGGGCGGAAAGCAGTATTTT. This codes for CASSLVWGGKQYF.

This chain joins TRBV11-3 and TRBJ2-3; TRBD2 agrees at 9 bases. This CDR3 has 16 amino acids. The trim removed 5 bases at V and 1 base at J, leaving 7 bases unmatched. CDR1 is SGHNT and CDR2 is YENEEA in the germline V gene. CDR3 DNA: TGTGCCAGCAGCACCAAGCGGGGGGCACGCACAGATACGCAGTATTTT. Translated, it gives CASSTKRGARTDTQYF.

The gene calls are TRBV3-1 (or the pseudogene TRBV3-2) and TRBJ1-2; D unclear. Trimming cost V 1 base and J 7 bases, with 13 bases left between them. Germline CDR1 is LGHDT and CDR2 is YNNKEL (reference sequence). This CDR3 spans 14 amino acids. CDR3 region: CASSQGEVRGGYTF. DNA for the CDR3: TGTGCCAGCAGCCAAGGAGAGGTTCGGGGTGGCTACACCTTC.

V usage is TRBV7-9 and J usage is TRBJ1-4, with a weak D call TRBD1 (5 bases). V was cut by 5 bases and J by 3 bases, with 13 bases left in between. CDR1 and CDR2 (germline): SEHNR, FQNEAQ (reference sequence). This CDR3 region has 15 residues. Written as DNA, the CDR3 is TGTGCCAGCAGCCCTAGTGGGACTTCTAATGAAAAACTGTTTTTT. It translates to CASSPSGTSNEKLFF.

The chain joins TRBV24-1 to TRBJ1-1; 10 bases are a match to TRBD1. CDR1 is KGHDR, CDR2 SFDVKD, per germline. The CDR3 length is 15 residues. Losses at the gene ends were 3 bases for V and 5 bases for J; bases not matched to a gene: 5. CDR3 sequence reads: CATSDPGQGETEAFF. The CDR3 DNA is TGTGCCACCAGTGATCCAGGACAGGGGGAGACTGAAGCTTTCTTT.

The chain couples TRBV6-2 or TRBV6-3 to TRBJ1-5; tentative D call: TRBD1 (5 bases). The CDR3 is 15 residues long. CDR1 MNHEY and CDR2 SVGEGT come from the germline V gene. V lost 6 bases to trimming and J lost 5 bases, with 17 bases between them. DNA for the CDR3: TGTGCCAGCAGCCACGGTGGGGACGCCTATCAGCCCCAGCATTTT. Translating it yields CASSHGGDAYQPQHF.

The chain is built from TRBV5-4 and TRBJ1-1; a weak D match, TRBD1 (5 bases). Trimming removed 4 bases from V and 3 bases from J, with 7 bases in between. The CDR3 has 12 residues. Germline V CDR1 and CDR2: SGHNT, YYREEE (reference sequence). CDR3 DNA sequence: TGTGCCAGCAGCCAGGGTGACACTGAAGCTTTCTTT. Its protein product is CASSQGDTEAFF.

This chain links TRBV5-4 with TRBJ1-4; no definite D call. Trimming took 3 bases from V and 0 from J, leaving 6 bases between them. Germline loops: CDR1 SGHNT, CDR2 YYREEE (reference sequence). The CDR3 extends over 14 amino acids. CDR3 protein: CASSSQATNEKLFF. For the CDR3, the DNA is TGTGCCAGCAGCTCCCAAGCAACTAATGAAAAACTGTTTTTT.

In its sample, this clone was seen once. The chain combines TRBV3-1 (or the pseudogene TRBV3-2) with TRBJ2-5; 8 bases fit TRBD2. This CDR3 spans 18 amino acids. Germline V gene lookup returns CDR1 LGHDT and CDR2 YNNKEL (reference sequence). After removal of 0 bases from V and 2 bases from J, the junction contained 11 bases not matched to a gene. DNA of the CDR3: TGTGCCAGCAGCCAAGATCATACTCGCGGGGGGACACAAGAGACCCAGTACTTC. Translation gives CASSQDHTRGGTQETQYF.

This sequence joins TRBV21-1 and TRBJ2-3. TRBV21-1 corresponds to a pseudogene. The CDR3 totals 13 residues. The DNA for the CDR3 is TGTGCCAGCAGCAATCGGCAAGCAGATACGCAGTATTTT. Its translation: CASSNRQADTQYF.